This T cell receptor (beta chain) was retrieved from a study of control samples from healthy donors and cancer patients. Profiled with immunoSEQ multiplex PCR; TCRdb holds only in-frame clones, not every one. The data hold over 100,000 clones, with approximately 89% observed a single time. Germline-derived CDR1 and CDR2 are SGHRS and YFSETQ. The length of the CDR3 is 16 residues. Germline trimming cut 6 bases from V and 1 base from J; bases unmatched to any gene: 8. This clone was seen more than once but under ten times. The source of this sequence is a man between 35 and 55 years old in good health. Sequencing input: blood. The chain is built from TRBV5-1 and TRBJ2-2; TRBD2 matches at 8 bases. The CDR3: CASIPSGGENTGELFF. The CDR3 bases are TGCGCCAGCATCCCATCCGGGGGGGAGAACACCGGGGAGCTGTTTTTT. Drawing the rest from reference TRBV5-1 and TRBJ2-2, the complete variable domain is KAGVTQTPRYLIKTRGQQVTLSCSPISGHRSVSWYQQTPGQGLQFLFEYFSETQRNKGNFPGRFSGRQFSNSRSEMNVSTLELGDSALYLCASIPSGGENTGELFFGEGSRLTVL.